The 19 T cell receptor beta chains presented below share a single source sample, sequenced in a study of CD8+CD57+ T cells in acquired aplastic anemia. Patients who underwent sequencing had shown CD8+CD57+ cell expansion by flow cytometry. Genomic DNA provided the template from which TCR beta VDJ and CDR3 profiles were obtained. TCRdb ran MiXCR on the reads and lists one entry per CDR3 protein. The sample has over 150,000 distinct CDR3 sequences; about 70% are singletons. Sequencing was carried out using sorted CD4+, CD8+, or CD8+CD57+ T cells (not recorded which) from PBMCs. All receptors come from a human donor with aplastic anemia.

The CDR3 nucleotides read TGTGCCAGTAGTCCCAGTACAGGGGTCAACTATGGCTACACCTTC. Its translation is CASSPSTGVNYGYTF. J is TRBJ1-2 and V is TRBV19; 7 nucleotides match TRBD1. J lost 2 bases, V lost 5 bases, and 8 bases had no gene match. The CDR3 runs to 15 residues. Germline V CDR1 and CDR2: LNHDA, SQIVND (reference sequence).

The chain carries TRBV20-1 and TRBJ1-6, with D perhaps TRBD1 (6 bases). Trimming stripped 3 bases from V and 7 bases from J, with 13 bases between. This CDR3 spans 14 amino acids. From germline, CDR1 is DFQATT and CDR2 SNEGSKA (reference sequence). Here the CDR3 reads CSASMGHSNSPLHF. For the CDR3, the DNA is TGCAGTGCTAGTATGGGACACTCGAATTCACCCCTCCACTTT.

The rearrangement uses TRBV5-1 and TRBJ1-1; D remains unclear. The CDR3 loop spans 13 amino acids. Germline V gene lookup returns CDR1 SGHRS and CDR2 YFSETQ. Trimming cost V 0 bases and J 4 bases, with 7 bases left between them. CDR3 amino acids: CASSLAGSTEAFF. In nucleotides, the CDR3 is TGCGCCAGCAGCTTGGCGGGAAGCACTGAAGCTTTCTTT.

V and J are TRBV7-9 and TRBJ2-7, with D possibly being TRBD1 (6 bases). The CDR3 loop spans 13 amino acids. Germline CDR1 is SEHNR and CDR2 is FQNEAQ (reference sequence). Between the trimmed V and J ends, which lost 5 bases and 3 bases, there was a span of 11 bases. The chain's CDR3 is CASSQTGFYEQYF. CDR3 bases: TGTGCCAGCAGCCAAACAGGGTTCTACGAGCAGTACTTC.

V usage is TRBV7-9 and J usage is TRBJ2-3, with no clear D. This CDR3 has 14 residues. The germline V gene encodes CDR1 SEHNR and CDR2 FQNEAQ (reference sequence). V dropped 1 base and J dropped 0 bases, with 5 bases sitting between them. The CDR3 region has the DNA TGTGCCAGCAGCTTAGTTCGGAGCACAGATACGCAGTATTTT. Protein: CASSLVRSTDTQYF. Filled out from reference TRBV7-9 and TRBJ2-3, the complete variable domain reads DTGVSQNPRHKITKRGQNVTFRCDPISEHNRLYWYRQTLGQGPEFLTYFQNEAQLEKSRLLSDRFSAERPKGSFSTLEIQRTEQGDSAMYLCASSLVRSTDTQYFGPGTRLTVL.

The chain is built from TRBV10-3 and TRBJ2-7; TRBD2 matches 8 bases. CDR1 and CDR2 (germline): ENHRY, SYGVKD. CDR3 length equals 14 residues. Trimming at V came to 2 bases and at J to 5 bases, leaving 5 bases not matched to a gene. The CDR3 DNA reads as TGTGCCATCAGTGAGCGGGAGGGTGGCGACGAGCAGTACTTC. Its translation is CAISEREGGDEQYF.

This chain uses TRBV7-8 with TRBJ2-3; TRBD2 matches at 9 bases. Looked up from germline, CDR1 is SGHVS and CDR2 is FQNEAQ. The V and J ends lost 4 bases and 5 bases, in that order; junction bases with no gene match: 16. The CDR3 totals 18 residues. The CDR3 loop reads CASSSGSSGTSMVDTQYF. CDR3 nucleotides: TGTGCCAGCAGCTCAGGGTCTAGCGGGACCTCAATGGTAGATACGCAGTATTTT.

This clonotype appeared once. V gene TRBV9 combines with J gene TRBJ2-7; no reliable D call. Germline-derived CDR1 and CDR2 are SGDLS and YYNGEE. The CDR3 contains 12 residues. The germline V and J ends were trimmed by 3 bases and 4 bases, with 8 bases remaining between them. The CDR3 nucleotides are TGTGCCAGCAGCGATCATCCGTACGAGCAGTACTTC. Its protein is CASSDHPYEQYF.

In its sample, this clonotype was seen once. The junction departs from germline at one end; a sequencing error may be responsible. The rearrangement uses TRBV7-9 and TRBJ2-4; D remains ambiguous. CDR1 and CDR2 from the germline V gene are SEHNR and FQNEAQ (reference sequence). CDR3 length: 15 residues. The CDR3 spells CASSLEGISKNIQYF. The CDR3, as DNA: TGTGCCAGCAGCTTAGAAGGGATTTCGAAAAACATTCAATACTTC.

The chain joins TRBV29-1 to TRBJ2-5, with TRBD1 matching 9 bases. The CDR3 has 14 residues. Germline V gives CDR1 SQVTM, CDR2 ANQGSEA. V lost 7 bases, J lost 4 bases, and 10 bases stayed unmatched. The CDR3 coding sequence is TGCAGCGATATCCCGGGACAGGGATTAGAGACCCAGTACTTC. Translating gives CSDIPGQGLETQYF.

The chain couples TRBV4-2 to TRBJ2-5; TRBD2 is a possible D gene (6 bases). The J call is doubtful: the DNA matches TRBJ2-7 better. Germline CDR1 reads LGHNA; CDR2 reads YNFKEQ. The CDR3 totals 14 residues. The CDR3 protein is CASSPFGGGYEQYF. The CDR3 DNA follows: TGTGCCAGCAGCCCTTTCGGGGGTGGCTACGAGCAGTACTTC.

The J gene is TRBJ1-2, the V gene TRBV20-1, with 7 positions matching TRBD1. This CDR3 has 15 residues. Germline trimming cut 3 bases from V and 0 bases from J; bases unmatched to any gene: 7. Germline V lookup: CDR1 DFQATT, CDR2 SNEGSKA (reference sequence). The CDR3: CSASLSGTANYGYTF. The DNA of the CDR3 is TGCAGTGCTAGCCTAAGCGGGACAGCTAACTATGGCTACACCTTC.

This clonotype was seen once. The chain employs TRBV7-6 and TRBJ2-5; D is unclear. The CDR3 spans 14 residues. Trimming cost V 2 bases and J 1 base, with 8 bases left between them. Germline-derived CDR1 and CDR2 are SGHVS and FNYEAQ. This CDR3 is CASSLIRTQETQYF. The CDR3 DNA reads as TGTGCCAGCAGCTTAATTAGGACCCAAGAGACCCAGTACTTC.

The V gene is TRBV7-9, the J gene TRBJ1-6; TRBD1 matches 7 bases. This CDR3 is built from 15 residues. Germline V gives CDR1 SEHNR, CDR2 FQNEAQ (reference sequence). V lost 4 bases and J lost 7; bases outside the gene matches: 7. The CDR3 reads CASSYAGTENSPLHF. The CDR3 bases are TGTGCCAGCAGCTATGCCGGGACAGAGAATTCACCCCTCCACTTT.

This clonotype was counted between two and nine times. The chain recombines TRBV24-1 with TRBJ1-1, with D possibly being TRBD1 (6 bases). Trimming took off 1 base at V and 7 bases at J, with 9 bases between the two ends. Germline assignment: CDR1 KGHDR and CDR2 SFDVKD. This CDR3 has 13 residues. CDR3 amino acids: CATSDFRGNEAFF. The CDR3 DNA sequence: TGTGCCACCAGTGATTTTAGGGGGAATGAAGCTTTCTTT.

This chain links TRBV10-1 with TRBJ1-1; D call uncertain. Germline V gives CDR1 WNHNN, CDR2 SYGVQD (reference sequence). Trimming left V 3 bases short and J 0 bases short, with 5 bases between. The CDR3 covers 13 residues. The CDR3 nucleotides read TGCGCCAGCAGTGACGGAATGAACACTGAAGCTTTCTTT. Protein sequence: CASSDGMNTEAFF.

This clonotype was recorded a few times. An end of the junction does not agree with germline; a read error may underlie this. The chain joins TRBV2 to TRBJ1-2; D ambiguous. Germline loops: CDR1 SNHLY, CDR2 FYNNEI. The CDR3 loop spans 12 amino acids. CDR3 coding DNA: TGTGCCAGCAGTGCTCCATCTAACTTTCTCCCCTTC. Encoded protein: CASSAPSNFLPF.

The rearrangement uses TRBV7-8 and TRBJ1-5; TRBD1 might be the D (5 bases). CDR1 and CDR2 (germline): SGHVS, FQNEAQ. V lost 1 base to trimming and J lost 2 bases, with 9 bases between them. This CDR3 is 15 amino acids long. The DNA of the CDR3 is TGTGCCAGCAGCTTAGAGGACATGGGCAATCAGCCCCAGCATTTT. Its protein product is CASSLEDMGNQPQHF.

This clonotype was picked up many times. The chain recombines TRBV6-5 with TRBJ1-2; TRBD1 is a possible D gene (6 bases). Germline CDR1 and CDR2: MNHEY and SVGAGI. This CDR3 has 13 amino acids. V gave up 7 bases and J gave up 2 bases, with 11 bases separating them. The CDR3 bases are TGTGCCAGCAAGGCAGGGACAAACTATGGCTACACCTTC. Amino acids: CASKAGTNYGYTF.